Presented here are 18 T cell receptor beta chains from one specimen sequenced in a study of cytomegalovirus exposure and HLA in healthy donors. PCR amplification relied on 60 Vbeta primers (plus 13 Jbeta primers). Libraries were prepared by immunoSEQ multiplex PCR; TCRdb keeps only in-frame clonotypes and omits some of them. The sample includes over 150,000 clones, 80% of them seen just once. Sequencing used PBMCs. Receptors were obtained from a man younger than 45 in good health and CMV-seronegative.

The V gene is TRBV30, the J gene TRBJ2-1; 9 nucleotides line up with TRBD2. V was clipped by 0 bases and J by 1 base; unmatched bases: 16. The CDR3 consists of 20 residues. Germline V gene lookup returns CDR1 GTSNPN and CDR2 SVGIG (reference sequence). CDR3 sequence reads: CAWSVYMFGTSSTSYNEQFF. The CDR3 DNA reads as TGTGCCTGGAGTGTATATATGTTCGGGACTAGCTCCACTTCCTACAATGAGCAGTTCTTC. Based on the CDR3 plus reference TRBV30 and TRBJ2-1, the full variable domain is SQTIHQWPATLVQPVGSPLSLECTVEGTSNPNLYWYRQAAGRGLQLLFYSVGIGQISSEVPQNLSASRPQDRQFILSSKKLLLSDSGFYLCAWSVYMFGTSSTSYNEQFFGPGTRLTVL.

About this clone itself: The same CDR3 is also encoded by other DNA sequences in this sample. This chain connects TRBV7-6 to TRBJ2-7; D gene uncertain. V dropped 1 base and J dropped 0 bases, with 7 bases sitting between them. CDR1 SGHVS and CDR2 FNYEAQ come from the germline V gene. The CDR3 runs 14 residues. The CDR3 sequence: CASSLGTSSYEQYF. The CDR3 DNA sequence: TGTGCCAGCAGCTTAGGCACAAGCTCCTACGAGCAGTACTTC.

As DNA, the CDR3 is TGTGCCAGCAGGATAACAGGGGAGGAGCAGTTCTTC. Translating gives CASRITGEEQFF. V is TRBV6-6 and J is TRBJ2-1; the match to TRBD1 covers 7 bases. With 6 bases clipped from V and 10 bases from J, the junction kept 6 bases outside the gene matches. Germline V gene lookup returns CDR1 MNHNY and CDR2 SVGAGI (reference sequence). The CDR3 sequence is 12 residues long.

This chain joins TRBV27 and TRBJ1-5, with 7 bases fitting TRBD1. The V gene end was trimmed by 6 bases and the J gene end by 3 bases; junction bases not matched to a gene: 5. Germline CDR1 MNHEY, CDR2 SMNVEV (reference sequence). The CDR3 covers 14 residues. CDR3: CASSLGQFNQPQHF. The CDR3 DNA reads as TGTGCCAGCAGCCTGGGACAGTTCAATCAGCCCCAGCATTTT.

This clone came up once. The chain links TRBV13 to TRBJ2-7; the match to TRBD2 covers 9 bases. The CDR3 is 13 residues long. Germline loops: CDR1 PRHDT, CDR2 FYEKMQ (reference sequence). J lost 4 bases, V lost 5 bases, and 3 bases had no gene match. In DNA, the CDR3 is TGTGCCAGCAGCCCTAGCGGGACGTACGAGCAGTACTTC. The encoded protein is CASSPSGTYEQYF.

As DNA, the CDR3 is TGTGCCAGCAGGCCCACCCTATACAATGAGCAGTTCTTC. This codes for CASRPTLYNEQFF. This sequence joins TRBV27 and TRBJ2-1, with D unclear. This CDR3 has 13 residues. The germline V gene encodes CDR1 MNHEY and CDR2 SMNVEV (reference sequence). Trimming removed 6 bases from V and 4 bases from J, with 10 bases in between.

The V gene is TRBV15, the J gene TRBJ2-7; D may be TRBD1 (5 bases). The germline V gene has CDR1 LNHNV and CDR2 YYDKDF (reference sequence). The V end lost 0 bases, the J end lost 2 bases, and 20 bases lay between the germline ends. The length of the CDR3 is 18 residues. CDR3 DNA sequence: TGTGCCACCAGCAGAGATCTGAGGCTGACAGAAGCCCCCTACGAGCAGTACTTC. The encoded protein is CATSRDLRLTEAPYEQYF.

The chain combines TRBV6-6 with TRBJ1-5; no reliable D call. The ends were cut back, 4 bases at V and 3 bases at J, with 7 bases in the middle. CDR1 and CDR2 (germline): MNHNY, SVGAGI (reference sequence). This CDR3 is 13 amino acids long. The CDR3 DNA sequence: TGTGCCAGCAGTTCGGTCCTCAATCAGCCCCAGCATTTT. This gives the protein CASSSVLNQPQHF.

This sequence joins TRBV7-9 and TRBJ2-5; TRBD1 aligns across 8 bases. The trim removed 3 bases at V and 4 bases at J, leaving 7 bases unmatched. The CDR3 totals 15 residues. The germline CDR1 and CDR2 sequences are SEHNR and FQNEAQ (reference sequence). CDR3 region: CASSFRQGFGETQYF. Written as DNA, the CDR3 is TGTGCCAGCAGCTTCCGACAGGGGTTTGGAGAGACCCAGTACTTC.

This chain joins TRBV19 and TRBJ2-5, with 12 bases that match TRBD2. The CDR3 loop spans 16 amino acids. V shed 3 bases and J 4 bases; nucleotides not matched to a gene: 6. Germline loops: CDR1 LNHDA, CDR2 SQIVND (reference sequence). CDR3 nucleotide sequence: TGTGCCAGTAGTATCCTTGTGACTAGCGGGAGAGAGACCCAGTACTTC. This gives the protein CASSILVTSGRETQYF.

Remarks on this clone: With a much larger clone just one base away, this may be a read error. The chain recombines TRBV5-4 with TRBJ1-5, with D possibly being TRBD1 (5 bases). Germline assignment: CDR1 SGHNT and CDR2 YYREEE (reference sequence). Trimming stripped 4 bases from V and 0 bases from J, with 8 bases between. The CDR3 is made up of 14 amino acids. CDR3 in DNA: TGTGCCAGCAGCGACAGATATAGCAATCAGCCCCAGCATTTT. It specifies CASSDRYSNQPQHF.

J is TRBJ2-7 and V is TRBV28; no definite D call. Trimming stripped 5 bases from V and 3 bases from J, with 14 bases between. Germline assignment: CDR1 MDHEN and CDR2 SYDVKM. The CDR3 is 14 residues long. Written as DNA, the CDR3 is TGTGCCAGCAGTCTCCTAGGTTCCTTCTACGAGCAGTACTTC. It specifies CASSLLGSFYEQYF.

V gene TRBV19 combines with J gene TRBJ1-1; 8 bases match TRBD1. The CDR3 length is 13 residues. Germline V CDR1 and CDR2: LNHDA, SQIVND (reference sequence). V was pared by 4 bases and J by 4 bases, with 2 bases of the junction left unmatched. As DNA, the CDR3 is TGTGCCAGTAGTAGTGGACAGGGCACTGAAGCTTTCTTT. Amino acid sequence: CASSSGQGTEAFF.

The genes are TRBV7-2 and TRBJ2-5; TRBD1 is a possible D gene (6 bases). Trimming left V 4 bases short and J 5 bases short, with 17 bases between. Germline assignment: CDR1 SGHTA and CDR2 FQGNSA. The CDR3 has 15 residues. This CDR3 is CASSWSGQSQETQYF. In DNA form, the CDR3 reads TGTGCCAGCAGCTGGTCAGGACAGAGCCAGGAGACCCAGTACTTC.

The chain joins TRBV21-1 to TRBJ2-2; the table's TRBD1 call for D was not verified on the DNA. TRBV21-1 is a documented pseudogene. The CDR3 is 14 residues long. CDR3 residues: CASSLGQGARELFF. In DNA, the CDR3 is TGTGCCAGCAGCCTGGGACAGGGGGCTAGGGAGCTGTTTTTT.

This clone was detected a few times. The V call is TRBV30, the J call TRBJ1-5; TRBD1 matches at 8 bases. The V gene end was trimmed by 1 base and the J gene end by 4 bases; junction bases not matched to a gene: 0. Germline V CDR1 and CDR2: GTSNPN, SVGIG (reference sequence). This CDR3 has 13 residues. The CDR3 sequence: CAWSGQGNQPQHF. CDR3 coding DNA: TGTGCCTGGAGTGGACAGGGGAATCAGCCCCAGCATTTT. Full variable domain (rest looked up from reference TRBV30 and TRBJ1-5): SQTIHQWPATLVQPVGSPLSLECTVEGTSNPNLYWYRQAAGRGLQLLFYSVGIGQISSEVPQNLSASRPQDRQFILSSKKLLLSDSGFYLCAWSGQGNQPQHFGDGTRLSIL.

This clone came up once. The CDR3 DNA sequence: TGCAGCGTCCTCGGGACTAGCGGGGGGCCGAGCTCCTACAATGAGCAGTTCTTC. Protein: CSVLGTSGGPSSYNEQFF. The chain has TRBV29-1 and TRBJ2-1, with 15 bases that match TRBD2. Germline CDR1 reads SQVTM; CDR2 reads ANQGSEA. With 6 bases clipped from V and 0 bases from J, the junction kept 9 bases outside the gene matches. The CDR3 loop spans 18 amino acids.

This clone has just one count. The chain couples TRBV7-8 to TRBJ1-5; 9 nucleotides agree with TRBD1. V lost 5 bases to trimming and J lost 0 bases; unmatched junction nucleotides: 14. CDR3 length equals 19 residues. Germline V gene data show CDR1 as SGHVS and CDR2 as FQNEAQ. The CDR3 DNA is TGTGCCAGCAGCCTGGTCTGGGACAGGGCCGGGGATAGCAATCAGCCCCAGCATTTT. Translating it yields CASSLVWDRAGDSNQPQHF.